The 12 T cell receptor beta chains below all came from one sample that was sequenced in a study of blood T cell repertoires in COVID-19. Repertoires were generated with immunoSEQ multiplex PCR, while TCRdb's copy carries only in-frame clones and drops some. The sample lists roughly 99,000 clones; about four fifths were seen once. The specimen was peripheral blood. These receptors all come from a man in his 70s with acute or convalescent COVID-19.

The chain carries TRBV15 and TRBJ1-5; D is unresolved. The length of the CDR3 is 15 residues. Germline CDR1 and CDR2: LNHNV and YYDKDF (reference sequence). The germline V and J ends were trimmed by 3 bases and 5 bases, with 14 bases remaining between them. CDR3 bases: TGTGCCACCAGCAGGAGGGATCCGCGGGATCAGCCCCAGCATTTT. It codes for CATSRRDPRDQPQHF. The whole variable domain, remainder taken from reference TRBV15 and TRBJ1-5, is DAMVIQNPRYQVTQFGKPVTLSCSQTLNHNVMYWYQQKSSQAPKLLFHYYDKDFNNEADTPDNFQSRRPNTSFCFLDIRSPGLGDTAMYLCATSRRDPRDQPQHFGDGTRLSIL.

This rearrangement joins TRBV4-3 to TRBJ1-1; tentatively, D is TRBD1 (5 bases). CDR1 and CDR2 (germline): LGHNA, YSLEER. The CDR3 totals 14 residues. The ends were cut back, 0 bases at V and 10 bases at J, with 15 bases in the middle. The DNA for the CDR3 is TGCGCCAGCAGCCAAGATCGCCAGGGACTGGGAGCTTTCTTT. Translated: CASSQDRQGLGAFF.

V usage is TRBV7-9 and J usage is TRBJ1-5; 7 nucleotides line up with TRBD1. The length of the CDR3 is 14 residues. Germline lookup yields CDR1 SEHNR and CDR2 FQNEAQ (reference sequence). V was pared by 5 bases and J by 2 bases, with 3 bases of the junction left unmatched. CDR3 in amino acids: CASSTQGGNQPQHF. The CDR3 DNA reads as TGTGCCAGCAGCACTCAGGGGGGCAATCAGCCCCAGCATTTT.

This rearrangement joins TRBV6-5 to TRBJ1-2, with D perhaps matching TRBD1 (5 bases). CDR1 and CDR2 from the germline V gene are MNHEY and SVGAGI. Trimming left V 5 bases short and J 0 bases short, with 13 bases between. This CDR3 is built from 15 residues. As DNA, the CDR3 is TGTGCCAGCAGTCGTACAGGATTAGCTAACTATGGCTACACCTTC. As protein: CASSRTGLANYGYTF.

The chain carries TRBV6-5 and TRBJ1-3; TRBD1 agrees at 7 bases. V gave up 6 bases and J gave up 4 bases; unmatched junction bases: 9. The V gene's germline CDR1 is MNHEY and CDR2 SVGAGI. The CDR3 runs to 15 residues. As DNA, the CDR3 is TGTGCCAGCAGCTATGACAGGGTACAGGGAAACACCATATATTTT. Amino acids: CASSYDRVQGNTIYF.

This chain uses TRBV7-6 with TRBJ2-1, with TRBD1 identical over 9 bases. The CDR3 length is 17 residues. Germline CDR1 is SGHVS and CDR2 is FNYEAQ. With V trimmed by 1 base and J by 6 bases, 10 bases remained unmatched. CDR3 loop: CASSLVGGTGNSNEQFF. CDR3 nucleotide sequence: TGTGCCAGCAGCTTAGTAGGGGGGACAGGGAATAGCAATGAGCAGTTCTTC.

The J gene is TRBJ1-1, the V gene TRBV11-2, with D possibly being TRBD1 (5 bases). Germline CDR1 reads SGHAT; CDR2 reads FQNNGV. The ends were cut back, 1 base at V and 4 bases at J, with 10 bases in the middle. The length of the CDR3 is 14 residues. The CDR3 protein is CASSLGWGGTEAFF. The CDR3 nucleotides read TGTGCCAGCAGCTTAGGTTGGGGGGGCACTGAAGCTTTCTTT.

In DNA form, the CDR3 reads TGTGCCAGCAGCGGGGGTCGGGATTCACCCCTCCACTTT. Protein product: CASSGGRDSPLHF. V is TRBV2 and J is TRBJ1-6; D is perhaps TRBD1 (5 bases). This CDR3 spans 13 amino acids. V lost 6 bases to trimming and J lost 8 bases, with 11 bases between them. Germline CDR1 and CDR2: SNHLY and FYNNEI.

The chain carries TRBV9 and TRBJ1-5, with 12 bases lining up with TRBD1. With V trimmed by 3 bases and J by 1 base, 8 bases remained unmatched. The CDR3 contains 18 residues. Germline V gene lookup returns CDR1 SGDLS and CDR2 YYNGEE. The CDR3 here is CASSAGTGGSLSNQPQHF. In DNA, the CDR3 is TGTGCCAGCAGCGCCGGGACAGGGGGCTCTTTAAGCAATCAGCCCCAGCATTTT.

The chain combines TRBV5-8 with TRBJ1-2; 8 bases are a match to TRBD1. The germline CDR1 and CDR2 sequences are SGHTS and YDEGEE. This CDR3 contains 16 residues. Trimming took 6 bases from V and 1 from J; bases not matched to a gene: 11. For the CDR3, the DNA is TGTGCCAGCACCACCCCCGGGACAGGACTTAACTATGGCTACACCTTC. Protein product: CASTTPGTGLNYGYTF.

The V and J genes are TRBV6-2 or TRBV6-3 and TRBJ1-1, with 7 positions matching TRBD1. Losses at the gene ends were 5 bases for V and 1 base for J; bases not matched to a gene: 4. From germline, CDR1 is MNHEY and CDR2 SVGEGT. There are 14 residues in the CDR3. The CDR3 here is CASSPTGTNTEAFF. In DNA form, the CDR3 reads TGTGCCAGCAGTCCGACAGGGACGAACACTGAAGCTTTCTTT.

This rearrangement joins TRBV6-5 to TRBJ1-6, with D maybe TRBD1 (5 bases). Germline V lookup: CDR1 MNHEY, CDR2 SVGAGI. The V end lost 0 bases, the J end lost 8 bases, and 14 bases lay between the germline ends. This CDR3 spans 16 amino acids. CDR3 in DNA: TGTGCCAGCAGTTACTCGAACGGGAGGGGTGATTCACCCCTCCACTTT. It specifies CASSYSNGRGDSPLHF.